The 6 T cell receptor beta chains below were found in one sample sequenced in a study of blood T cell repertoires in COVID-19. Some clones are missing from TCRdb's copy, which holds only in-frame ones; the method was immunoSEQ multiplex PCR. This table holds roughly 190,000 clones, approximately 80% found once. Sequenced material: PBMCs or T cells enriched from blood (not recorded which). The receptors here all came from a woman aged 60-70 years with acute COVID-19.

The V gene is TRBV19, the J gene TRBJ1-2; the D gene is possibly TRBD1 (5 bases). The germline V gene has CDR1 LNHDA and CDR2 SQIVND (reference sequence). The CDR3 consists of 16 residues. V lost 7 bases, J lost 0 bases, and 18 bases lay in between. This chain's CDR3 is CASTQGGDRANYGYTF. CDR3 nucleotides: TGTGCCAGTACCCAGGGAGGTGATAGGGCTAACTATGGCTACACCTTC.

In DNA form, the CDR3 reads TGCAGCGTTCGGACAGGGAACTATGGCTACACCTTC. Translated: CSVRTGNYGYTF. The J gene is TRBJ1-2, the V gene TRBV29-1; 8 bases are a match to TRBD1. Germline V gives CDR1 SQVTM, CDR2 ANQGSEA. The CDR3 loop spans 12 amino acids. V lost 5 bases to trimming and J lost 2 bases; unmatched junction nucleotides: 1.

This chain connects TRBV2 to TRBJ1-4; D unresolved. Deletions cut 7 bases from V and 4 bases from J, with 10 bases between. Per the germline V gene, CDR1 is SNHLY and CDR2 is FYNNEI. CDR3 length: 13 residues. CDR3 coding DNA: TGTGCCAGCACACGGGTTCTTAATGAAAAACTGTTTTTT. Translated: CASTRVLNEKLFF.

The genes are TRBV9 and TRBJ2-5; 12 bases match TRBD1. V lost 2 bases and J lost 4; bases outside the gene matches: 6. Germline V lookup: CDR1 SGDLS, CDR2 YYNGEE. CDR3 length: 16 residues. The CDR3 sequence: CASSVGTGGAGETQYF. CDR3 DNA sequence: TGTGCCAGCAGCGTTGGGACAGGGGGCGCGGGAGAGACCCAGTACTTC.

The rearrangement links TRBV6-5 to TRBJ2-3; possibly TRBD1 for D (5 bases). V was pared by 0 bases and J by 6 bases, with 16 bases between. This CDR3 has 16 amino acids. Germline V gene sequence: CDR1 MNHEY, CDR2 SVGAGI. The CDR3 reads CASSYSQGPMLDTQYF. CDR3 nucleotides: TGTGCCAGCAGTTACTCTCAGGGCCCTATGTTGGATACGCAGTATTTT.

This rearrangement joins TRBV7-7 to TRBJ2-5; 10 nucleotides line up with TRBD2. This CDR3 spans 14 amino acids. Germline-derived CDR1 and CDR2 are SSHAT and FNYEAQ (reference sequence). The junction had 4 bases not matched to a gene; V was cut back by 5 bases and J by 4 bases. As DNA, the CDR3 is TGTGCCAGCAGCGAATTAGCGGGAGGAGAGACCCAGTACTTC. It yields the protein CASSELAGGETQYF.